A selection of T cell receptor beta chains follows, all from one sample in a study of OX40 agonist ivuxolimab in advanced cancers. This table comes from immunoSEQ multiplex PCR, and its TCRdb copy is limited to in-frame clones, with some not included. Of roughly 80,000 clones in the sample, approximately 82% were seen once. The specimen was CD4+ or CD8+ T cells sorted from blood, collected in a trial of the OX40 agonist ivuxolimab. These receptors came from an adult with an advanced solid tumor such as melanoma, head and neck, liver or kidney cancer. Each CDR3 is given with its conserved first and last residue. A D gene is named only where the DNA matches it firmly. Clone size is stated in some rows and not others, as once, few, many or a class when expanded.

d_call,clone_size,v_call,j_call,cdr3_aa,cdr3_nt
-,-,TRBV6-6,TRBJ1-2,CASSYSAAAERGYTF,TGTGCCAGCAGTTACTCGGCAGCCGCGGAGAGAGGCTACACCTTC
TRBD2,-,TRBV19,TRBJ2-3,CASSTGTSGPTDTQYF,TGTGCCAGTAGTACCGGGACTAGCGGGCCCACAGATACGCAGTATTTT
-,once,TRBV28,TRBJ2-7,CASSLGTYEQYF,TGTGCCAGCAGTCTGGGGACCTACGAGCAGTACTTC
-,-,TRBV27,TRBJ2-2,CASSLGGPVGELFF,TGTGCCAGCAGTTTGGGGGGGCCGGTCGGGGAGCTGTTTTTT
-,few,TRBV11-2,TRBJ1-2,CASSLPQGYGYTF,TGTGCCAGCAGCTTACCCCAGGGGTACGGCTACACCTTC
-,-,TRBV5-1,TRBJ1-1,CASSPDDGNTEAFF,TGCGCCAGCAGCCCGGACGACGGGAACACTGAAGCTTTCTTT
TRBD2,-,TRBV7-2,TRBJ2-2,CASSPQLAGNTGELFF,TGTGCCAGCAGCCCGCAGCTAGCGGGGAACACCGGGGAGCTGTTTTTT
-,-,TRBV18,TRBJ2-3,CASSPNTDTQYF,TGTGCCAGCTCACCAAACACAGATACGCAGTATTTT
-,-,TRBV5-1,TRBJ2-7,CASSLGGQDYEQYF,TGCGCCAGCAGCTTGGGGGGACAAGACTACGAGCAGTACTTC
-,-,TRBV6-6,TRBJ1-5,CASSYDLGQPQHF,TGTGCCAGCAGTTACGACCTAGGGCAGCCCCAGCATTTT
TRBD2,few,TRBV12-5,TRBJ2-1,CASGLALAGGAKNEQFF,TGTGCTAGTGGTTTGGCTCTAGCGGGAGGGGCTAAGAATGAGCAGTTCTTC